A single sample is the source of the 14 T cell receptor beta chains below, sequenced in a study of identical twins. TCRdb reprocessed the 5' RACE reads via MiXCR and lists one record per CDR3 protein. Altogether about 240,000 distinct CDR3 sequences are present, approximately 10% being singletons, with the ten largest covering more than 8.5%. Sequencing was carried out using memory T cells sorted from blood. The source of these receptors is a man in his fifties or sixties in good health.

This clonotype was seen ten or more times. J is TRBJ2-1 and V is TRBV6-6, with D hard to call. The length of the CDR3 is 12 residues. V was trimmed by 7 bases and J by 3 bases, leaving 7 bases between them. Germline V gene sequence: CDR1 MNHNY, CDR2 SVGAGI (reference sequence). The CDR3 DNA reads as TGTGCCAGCAAGGCCAACTACAATGAGCAGTTCTTC. The encoded protein is CASKANYNEQFF.

The chain couples TRBV28 to TRBJ2-1; tentative D call: TRBD2 (6 bases). The CDR3 has 13 amino acids. V was pared by 5 bases and J by 9 bases, with 14 bases between. CDR1 is MDHEN, CDR2 SYDVKM, per germline. The CDR3 protein is CASSRTSRGEQFF. DNA of the CDR3: TGTGCCAGCAGTCGCACTAGCCGAGGTGAGCAGTTCTTC.

The V gene is TRBV20-1, the J gene TRBJ1-1; D remains ambiguous. The CDR3 spans 16 residues. The ends were cut back, 3 bases at V and 1 base at J, with 18 bases in the middle. CDR1 and CDR2 (germline): DFQATT, SNEGSKA (reference sequence). In DNA form, the CDR3 reads TGCAGTGCTAGGGCCATGAGTGGTGGAGAGAACACTGAAGCTTTCTTT. As protein: CSARAMSGGENTEAFF.

This clonotype turned up a few times. CDR3 nucleotides: TGTGCCAGCAGCTTAGGGACTAGCGGGGGACATGAGCAGTTCTTC. This codes for CASSLGTSGGHEQFF. The chain is built from TRBV11-2 and TRBJ2-1; 13 bases match TRBD2. Looked up from germline, CDR1 is SGHAT and CDR2 is FQNNGV. Trimming cost V 1 base and J 8 bases; bases outside gene matches: 2. This CDR3 spans 15 amino acids.

The chain joins TRBV5-1 to TRBJ2-7; D might be TRBD2 (5 bases). Trimming pared 0 bases from V and 6 bases from J, leaving 16 bases between. CDR1 and CDR2 (germline): SGHRS, YFSETQ. The CDR3 runs to 15 residues. The CDR3 nucleotides are TGCGCCAGCAGCTTGGACCCGGGGTCGACGTCCGAGCAGTACTTC. Translation: CASSLDPGSTSEQYF.

This clonotype showed up just a few times. This chain uses TRBV20-1 with TRBJ2-2, with D perhaps given as TRBD1 or TRBD2 (6 bases each). Per germline, CDR1 DFQATT and CDR2 SNEGSKA (reference sequence). Trimming took 2 bases from V and 0 from J, leaving 13 bases between them. The CDR3 runs to 16 residues. The CDR3 loop reads CSARKGGNTNTGELFF. DNA for the CDR3: TGCAGTGCTAGAAAAGGGGGGAATACGAACACCGGGGAGCTGTTTTTT.

This clonotype was recorded a few times. The genes are TRBV18 and TRBJ1-5, with TRBD1 matching 9 bases. CDR3 size: 16 residues. Unmatched junction bases numbered 6, after V lost 3 bases and J lost 3 bases. The V gene's germline CDR1 is KGHSH and CDR2 LQKENI. CDR3 DNA sequence: TGTGCCAGCTCACCCGGGACAGGGATCCTCAATCAGCCCCAGCATTTT. Protein: CASSPGTGILNQPQHF.

This clonotype was seen many times. The V call is TRBV28, the J call TRBJ2-5; the match to TRBD2 covers 10 bases. Germline assignment: CDR1 MDHEN and CDR2 SYDVKM. V shed 4 bases and J 4 bases; nucleotides not matched to a gene: 21. This CDR3 is 20 amino acids long. CDR3 nucleotide sequence: TGTGCCAGCAGTTCCCTCAGACGGGCTAGCGGGAGCGGAGGGGGAGAGACCCAGTACTTC. Protein product: CASSSLRRASGSGGGETQYF.

This clonotype is labeled as medium-sized. V is TRBV4-1 and J is TRBJ2-1; tentatively, D is TRBD1 or TRBD2 (5 bases each). Germline CDR1 and CDR2: MGHRA and YSYEKL. The CDR3 extends over 17 amino acids. Trimming left V 4 bases short and J 0 bases short, with 16 bases between. CDR3 sequence reads: CASSRDPSVNSYNEQFF. For the CDR3, the DNA is TGCGCCAGCAGCCGGGACCCCTCCGTCAACTCCTACAATGAGCAGTTCTTC.

Many counts were recorded for this clonotype. V is TRBV7-8 and J is TRBJ1-5; D not resolved. The V end was cut by 5 bases, the J end by 3 bases, with 14 bases between. The CDR3 loop spans 15 amino acids. Per germline, CDR1 SGHVS and CDR2 FQNEAQ. The CDR3 loop is CASSLTRGINQPQHF. The CDR3 coding sequence is TGTGCCAGCAGCCTCACTCGCGGTATCAATCAGCCCCAGCATTTT. The full variable domain, its missing parts supplied by reference TRBV7-8 and TRBJ1-5, is GAGVSQSPRYKVAKRGQDVALRCDPISGHVSLFWYQQALGQGPEFLTYFQNEAQLDKSGLPSDRFFAERPEGSVSTLKIQRTQQEDSAVYLCASSLTRGINQPQHFGDGTRLSIL.

This chain connects TRBV14 to TRBJ2-5, with unresolved D. V was clipped by 0 bases and J by 7 bases, with 9 bases between them. CDR1 is SGHDN, CDR2 FVKESK, per germline. The CDR3 extends over 13 amino acids. The CDR3 protein is CASSQDVGGTQYF. The CDR3, as DNA: TGTGCCAGCAGCCAAGATGTGGGCGGGACCCAGTACTTC.

The J gene is TRBJ1-2, the V gene TRBV20-1; 12 positions match TRBD1. The CDR3 covers 12 residues. Germline V CDR1 and CDR2: DFQATT, SNEGSKA (reference sequence). CDR3 residues: CIIRDRGLGYTF. CDR3 bases: TGCATCATCCGGGACAGGGGGCTTGGCTACACCTTC.

This clonotype was detected many times. Compared with germline, one end of the junction differs, possibly owing to a read error. The rearrangement joins TRBV2 to TRBJ1-2; the D is unclear. This CDR3 spans 13 amino acids. The germline V gene encodes CDR1 SNHLY and CDR2 FYNNEI. CDR3 amino acids: CASSEARIYGYTF. The DNA of the CDR3 is TGTGCCAGCAGCGAAGCGCGGATATATGGCTACACCTTC.

The rearrangement links TRBV10-3 to TRBJ2-2; TRBD1 aligns across 7 bases. The CDR3 extends over 15 amino acids. Germline V CDR1 and CDR2: ENHRY, SYGVKD. V gave up 10 bases and J gave up 3 bases; unmatched junction bases: 11. CDR3 region: CATKTGTADTGELFF. CDR3 sequence (DNA): TGTGCCACAAAAACCGGGACAGCCGACACCGGGGAGCTGTTTTTT.